A selection of T cell receptor beta chains follows, all from one sample in a study of T-cell reconstitution after alpha-beta-depleted transplantation in children. TCRdb itself ran the PCR reads through MiXCR, one entry per CDR3 protein. The table lists approximately 9,000 distinct CDR3 sequences, about 15% of them singletons. Sequencing was performed on PBMCs, mostly from graft donor cells, taken 60 days after TCRalphabeta/CD19-depleted stem cell transplant. The origin of the receptors is a male patient younger than 18 who had a stem cell transplant for acute lymphoblastic leukemia, so the T cells may come from the graft donor. Both conserved end residues are part of each CDR3. A D gene is named only where the DNA matches it firmly. Where a row states a size, it is once, few, many or the class of an expanded clone; other rows omit it.

J | size | V | D | DNA | CDR3
TRBJ1-1 | many | TRBV5-5 | - | TGTGCCAGCAGCTTGGATATCGGCCTTGAAGCTTTCTTT | CASSLDIGLEAFF
TRBJ2-2 | many | TRBV7-2 | TRBD2 | TGTGCCAGCAGACTCGGACTAGCGGGGAACACCGGGGAGCTGTTTTTT | CASRLGLAGNTGELFF
TRBJ2-2 | - | TRBV29-1 | - | TGCAGCGTCGGAGGGGACACCGGGGAGCTGTTTTTT | CSVGGDTGELFF
TRBJ2-1 | medium-sized | TRBV10-3 | - | TGTGCCATCAGTGAGGGGGCCGGGAATGAGCAGTTCTTC | CAISEGAGNEQFF
TRBJ1-5 | many | TRBV20-1 | - | TGCAGTGCTAGCCCCCGTGGGGGGGCGTCGAGACAGCCCCAGCATTTT | CSASPRGGASRQPQHF
TRBJ2-5 | many | TRBV5-1 | - | TGCGCCAGCAGCTTGGGGGGTTATGGGGAGACCCAGTACTTC | CASSLGGYGETQYF
TRBJ2-5 | many | TRBV4-1 | - | TGCGCCAGCAGCCAAGTCGAAGAGACCCAGTACTTC | CASSQVEETQYF
TRBJ2-7 | many | TRBV5-6 | - | TGTGCCAGCAGCTGGGCCGGGCCACCCTACGAGCAGTACTTC | CASSWAGPPYEQYF
TRBJ1-4 | - | TRBV20-1 | - | TGCAGTGCTAGATCCGGGGCCCAGGGAAAACTGTTTTTT | CSARSGAQGKLFF
TRBJ1-2 | many | TRBV20-1 | - | TGCAGTGCTACCCTTCCAGACGTGGATGGCTACACCTTC | CSATLPDVDGYTF
TRBJ2-4 | many | TRBV5-1 | TRBD1 | TGCGCCAGCAGCTTGGAGGGGGCCAGAAACATTCAGTACTTC | CASSLEGARNIQYF
TRBJ2-7 | - | TRBV7-8 | - | TGTGCCAGCAGCCCTAGCTACTCCTACGAGCAGTACTTC | CASSPSYSYEQYF
TRBJ2-3 | many | TRBV12-3/TRBV12-4 | TRBD1 | TGTGCCAGCAGTTACAAGACAGGGTGGGGCGCAGATACGCAGTATTTT | CASSYKTGWGADTQYF
TRBJ2-1 | - | TRBV28 | - | TGTGCCAGCACCACTTTTGGGGGATACAATGAGCAGTTCTTC | CASTTFGGYNEQFF
TRBJ2-5 | many | TRBV12-3/TRBV12-4 | - | TGTGCCACCGCAGGGGTGGTAGAGACCCAGTACTTC | CATAGVVETQYF
TRBJ2-7 | medium-sized | TRBV25-1 | TRBD2 | TGTGCCAGCAGTGCCCGGGGGGGAGCGGGAAAAGAGCAGTACTTC | CASSARGGAGKEQYF
TRBJ1-5 | many | TRBV20-1 | - | TGCAGTGCTAGACAGGGCCCGCAGCCCCAGCATTTT | CSARQGPQPQHF
TRBJ2-6 | many | TRBV6-5 | TRBD2 | TGTGCCACCCACGGGGGGGCGTTAGCTGGGGCCAACGTCCTGACTTTC | CATHGGALAGANVLTF
TRBJ2-1 | many | TRBV9 | TRBD2 | TGTGCCAGCAGCGCCCACTGGGCTAGCGGAGCCAATGAGCAGTTCTTC | CASSAHWASGANEQFF
TRBJ2-5 | once | TRBV7-3 | TRBD2 | TGTGCCAGCAGCCGCGGCGGGAGCCAAGAGACCCAGTACTTC | CASSRGGSQETQYF
TRBJ2-1 | many | TRBV5-1 | TRBD2 | TGCGCCAGCAGCTGGACTAGCGGGGGAAACAATGAGCAGTTCTTC | CASSWTSGGNNEQFF
TRBJ2-4 | many | TRBV12-3/TRBV12-4 | - | TGTGCCAGCAGAGCAGGGTTCTCAAGCAAAAACATTCAGTACTTC | CASRAGFSSKNIQYF
TRBJ2-1 | many | TRBV5-1 | - | TGCGCCAGCAGCTTGGTAGGGGGGGCCTACAATGAGCAGTTCTTC | CASSLVGGAYNEQFF
TRBJ2-3 | many | TRBV7-3 | TRBD1 | TGTGCCAGCAGCCAACAGACAGGGGGGACTGCAGAAAGCACAGATACGCAGTATTTT | CASSQQTGGTAESTDTQYF
TRBJ1-2 | - | TRBV5-5 | - | TGTGCCAGGGGCTCGGGGATCGAATATGGCTACACCTTC | CARGSGIEYGYTF
TRBJ1-5 | many | TRBV27 | - | TGTGCCAGCTCGTGGGGTGGTAACCAGCCCCAGCATTTT | CASSWGGNQPQHF
TRBJ2-1 | medium-sized | TRBV18 | - | TGTGCCAGCTCACCGATTGCGGCCTACAATGAGCAGTTCTTC | CASSPIAAYNEQFF